The 27 T cell receptor beta chains listed next were all sequenced from one sample in a study of blood T cell repertoires in COVID-19. Produced via immunoSEQ multiplex PCR; TCRdb's table is partial and in-frame only. The table lists 200,000 to 300,000 clones, about 87% of them singletons. Sequenced sample: peripheral blood. These receptors came from a woman aged 45-60 years with acute or convalescent COVID-19.

The chain combines TRBV27 with TRBJ2-3; D might be TRBD2 (6 bases). Germline loops: CDR1 MNHEY, CDR2 SMNVEV (reference sequence). V lost 1 base and J lost 2, with 10 bases in between. The CDR3 is 15 residues long. The CDR3 DNA is TGTGCCAGCAGTTTATTGGCGGGATACACAGATACGCAGTATTTT. It specifies CASSLLAGYTDTQYF.

V usage is TRBV19 and J usage is TRBJ1-1; the match to TRBD1 covers 9 bases. Looked up from germline, CDR1 is LNHDA and CDR2 is SQIVND (reference sequence). Unmatched junction bases numbered 11, after V lost 5 bases and J lost 4 bases. The CDR3 sequence is 16 residues long. CDR3 bases: TGTGCCAGTAGTCCCCGACAGGGGGAGGCGAGCACTGAAGCTTTCTTT. It encodes CASSPRQGEASTEAFF. The whole variable domain, filled in from reference TRBV19 and TRBJ1-1, reads DGGITQSPKYLFRKEGQNVTLSCEQNLNHDAMYWYRQDPGQGLRLIYYSQIVNDFQKGDIAEGYSVSREKKESFPLTVTSAQKNPTAFYLCASSPRQGEASTEAFFGQGTRLTVV.

This clone occurred once. The V gene is TRBV5-1, the J gene TRBJ2-7, with a possible D match to TRBD2 (5 bases). V lost 0 bases and J lost 7, with 20 bases in between. In germline, CDR1 is SGHRS, CDR2 YFSETQ. The CDR3 is made up of 16 amino acids. The CDR3 region has the DNA TGCGCCAGCAGCTTGGAACCGGGCCCGAGGGTTGGTGAGCAGTACTTC. Protein: CASSLEPGPRVGEQYF.

CDR3 nucleotides: TGCGCCAGCAGCCTCCGACAGGGGAACAACCTATACGGCTACACCTTC. Encoded protein: CASSLRQGNNLYGYTF. The chain uses TRBV5-1 and TRBJ1-2; 8 bases line up with TRBD1. Per germline, CDR1 SGHRS and CDR2 YFSETQ. Losses at the gene ends were 4 bases for V and 8 bases for J; bases not matched to a gene: 16. This CDR3 is built from 16 residues.

This rearrangement joins TRBV6-5 to TRBJ1-4; 10 bases match TRBD1. Germline CDR1 MNHEY, CDR2 SVGAGI. The V segment lost 6 bases and the J segment 8 bases; nucleotides outside the gene matches: 6. This CDR3 spans 14 amino acids. The CDR3 DNA sequence: TGTGCCAGCAGGCCGTGGGACAGGGGCGAAAAACTGTTTTTT. Protein product: CASRPWDRGEKLFF.

A remark on this clone: The junction differs from germline at one of its ends, possibly a read error. The gene calls are TRBV24-1 and TRBJ1-5; 7 bases are a match to TRBD1. Germline CDR1 reads KGHDR; CDR2 reads SFDVKD. This CDR3 contains 15 residues. Here the CDR3 DNA reads TGTGCTACCAGTGATTCCAGGGGGTGGAATCAGCCCCAGCATTTT. Its protein is CATSDSRGWNQPQHF.

CDR3 protein: CASSFRLGLAAFVDTGELFF. CDR3 DNA: TGTGCCAGCAGCTTTCGACTGGGGCTAGCGGCCTTCGTGGACACCGGGGAGCTGTTTTTT. The rearrangement joins TRBV7-3 to TRBJ2-2; 7 bases are shared with TRBD2. Trimming took 3 bases from V and 3 from J; bases not matched to a gene: 19. CDR3 length equals 20 residues. The germline CDR1 and CDR2 sequences are SGHTA and FQGTGA. The full variable domain, rest sourced from reference TRBV7-3 and TRBJ2-2, is GAGVSQTPSNKVTEKGKYVELRCDPISGHTALYWYRQSLGQGPEFLIYFQGTGAADDSGLPNDRFFAVRPEGSVSTLKIQRTERGDSAVYLCASSFRLGLAAFVDTGELFFGEGSRLTVL.

V is TRBV5-4 and J is TRBJ2-3, with 8 bases identical to TRBD2. The CDR3 spans 15 residues. Germline-derived CDR1 and CDR2 are SGHNT and YYREEE (reference sequence). V gave up 2 bases and J gave up 5 bases; unmatched junction bases: 7. The DNA for the CDR3 is TGTGCCAGCAGCTTATCCAGCGGGAGTTTAGATACGCAGTATTTT. Its protein is CASSLSSGSLDTQYF.

The rearrangement uses TRBV29-1 and TRBJ1-1; TRBD1 might be the D (6 bases). The CDR3 extends over 12 amino acids. From germline, CDR1 is SQVTM and CDR2 ANQGSEA. Between the trimmed V and J ends, which lost 7 bases and 1 base, there was a span of 10 bases. The CDR3 DNA sequence: TGCAGCGCAGGACAGCCGAACACTGAAGCTTTCTTT. Protein product: CSAGQPNTEAFF.

The chain employs TRBV27 and TRBJ2-7; D might be TRBD2 (6 bases). Germline loops: CDR1 MNHEY, CDR2 SMNVEV (reference sequence). This CDR3 contains 21 residues. V shed 2 bases and J shed 0 bases, with 29 bases lying between them. CDR3 in DNA: TGTGCCAGCAGTTTAGCCGGGACTGGGGCTATACTTAGCGGCTACTCCTACGAGCAGTACTTC. It is translated as CASSLAGTGAILSGYSYEQYF.

This clone was counted a single time. This chain's CDR3 is CASSWGGGSQPQHF. CDR3 nucleotides: TGTGCCAGCAGCTGGGGAGGGGGTAGCCAGCCCCAGCATTTT. The chain combines TRBV28 with TRBJ1-5; the D gene is possibly TRBD1 (6 bases). Looked up from germline, CDR1 is MDHEN and CDR2 is SYDVKM. The CDR3 covers 14 residues. Trimming stripped 6 bases from V and 7 bases from J, with 16 bases between.

V gene TRBV3-1 (or the pseudogene TRBV3-2) combines with J gene TRBJ1-4, with 7 positions matching TRBD1. The CDR3 covers 16 residues. Germline CDR1 reads LGHDT; CDR2 reads YNNKEL (reference sequence). J gave up 8 bases and V 1 base, and 10 bases lay outside the gene matches. The CDR3 here is CASSQGFSAGGEKLFF. CDR3 nucleotides: TGTGCCAGCAGCCAAGGTTTCTCGGCAGGGGGAGAAAAACTGTTTTTT.

The chain links TRBV14 to TRBJ2-7; the match to TRBD2 covers 9 bases. Looked up from germline, CDR1 is SGHDN and CDR2 is FVKESK. CDR3 length: 17 residues. V lost 4 bases and J lost 4; bases outside the gene matches: 14. The CDR3 DNA follows: TGTGCCAGCAGCCCCTTCGGCGGGAGGGCCCTCCGGTACGAGCAGTACTTC. Amino acids: CASSPFGGRALRYEQYF.

The J gene is TRBJ2-7, the V gene TRBV19, with 7 positions matching TRBD1. From germline, CDR1 is LNHDA and CDR2 SQIVND (reference sequence). V shed 4 bases, J shed 3 bases, and the junction held 0 bases outside the gene matches. The CDR3 consists of 12 residues. The CDR3 DNA reads TGTGCCAGTAGTACAGGGGGCTACGAGCAGTACTTC. Protein: CASSTGGYEQYF.

This chain uses TRBV5-1 with TRBJ1-6, with D maybe TRBD1 (5 bases). The germline CDR1 and CDR2 sequences are SGHRS and YFSETQ. The CDR3 has 15 residues. V lost 5 bases to trimming and J lost 5 bases, with 14 bases between them. The CDR3 sequence is CASREGGANNSPLHF. Written as DNA, the CDR3 is TGCGCCAGCAGGGAGGGAGGGGCAAATAATTCACCCCTCCACTTT.

This sequence joins TRBV6-2 or TRBV6-3 and TRBJ1-1, with D perhaps TRBD1 (5 bases). V was trimmed by 6 bases and J by 2 bases, leaving 7 bases between them. CDR1 MNHEY and CDR2 SVGEGT come from the germline V gene. The CDR3 totals 12 residues. The CDR3 protein is CASSDSNTEAFF. The CDR3 region has the DNA TGTGCCAGCAGCGACAGCAACACTGAAGCTTTCTTT.

V usage is TRBV2 and J usage is TRBJ1-1; D perhaps matches TRBD1 (5 bases). V dropped 2 bases and J dropped 1 base, with 8 bases sitting between them. The germline CDR1 and CDR2 sequences are SNHLY and FYNNEI. The CDR3 totals 14 residues. Here the CDR3 DNA reads TGTGCCAGCAGTGAAATAGGACAGAACACTGAAGCTTTCTTT. Translating gives CASSEIGQNTEAFF.

The V call is TRBV4-1, the J call TRBJ2-1, with 8 bases identical to TRBD2. Losses at the gene ends were 2 bases for V and 7 bases for J; bases not matched to a gene: 7. Germline V CDR1 and CDR2: MGHRA, YSYEKL. The CDR3 covers 15 residues. The CDR3 sequence is CASSQPGGRWNEQFF. CDR3 DNA: TGCGCCAGCAGCCAACCCGGCGGGAGGTGGAATGAGCAGTTCTTC.

This clone appeared a single time. CDR3 residues: CASSQEGVLSEAGNEQFF. CDR3 DNA sequence: TGTGCCAGCAGCCAAGAAGGGGTTCTGAGCGAGGCGGGGAATGAGCAGTTCTTC. This chain links TRBV3-1 (or the pseudogene TRBV3-2) with TRBJ2-1; perhaps TRBD2 as D (6 bases). CDR3 length equals 18 residues. V was pared by 0 bases and J by 7 bases, with 22 bases between. Per the germline V gene, CDR1 is LGHDT and CDR2 is YNNKEL (reference sequence).

The rearrangement uses TRBV27 and TRBJ1-3; 8 positions agree with TRBD1. This CDR3 is 15 amino acids long. The V segment lost 6 bases and the J segment 2 bases; nucleotides outside the gene matches: 6. Per the germline V gene, CDR1 is MNHEY and CDR2 is SMNVEV (reference sequence). For the CDR3, the DNA is TGTGCCAGCAGGAGACAGGGGACGACTGGAAACACCATATATTTT. Translating it yields CASRRQGTTGNTIYF.

In nucleotides, the CDR3 is TGTGCCAGCAGCTTAGCTGGCCAGGGACAGGGCCCCACCTACGAGCAGTACTTC. Translating it yields CASSLAGQGQGPTYEQYF. The genes are TRBV7-2 and TRBJ2-7, with 9 bases lining up with TRBD1. The CDR3 is made up of 18 amino acids. The germline gives CDR1 SGHTA, CDR2 FQGNSA. J gave up 2 bases and V 0 bases, and 11 bases lay outside the gene matches.

The chain carries TRBV2 and TRBJ2-5, with a possible D match to TRBD1 (5 bases). Germline V lookup: CDR1 SNHLY, CDR2 FYNNEI. Trimming took 4 bases from V and 1 from J, leaving 7 bases between them. This CDR3 has 13 amino acids. The CDR3 sequence is CASSGDSQETQYF. The CDR3, as DNA: TGTGCCAGCAGTGGTGACAGCCAAGAGACCCAGTACTTC.

The rearrangement joins TRBV28 to TRBJ1-6, with D unclear. CDR3 length: 14 residues. V dropped 6 bases and J dropped 7 bases, with 13 bases sitting between them. Germline V gene lookup returns CDR1 MDHEN and CDR2 SYDVKM. The CDR3 loop is CASSLPPPNSPLHF. CDR3 coding DNA: TGTGCCAGCAGCCTACCTCCCCCCAATTCACCCCTCCACTTT.

This clone is a singleton in its sample. The chain joins TRBV30 to TRBJ2-5, with TRBD1 identical over 7 bases. Germline V CDR1 and CDR2: GTSNPN, SVGIG (reference sequence). The CDR3 covers 11 residues. Germline trimming cut 6 bases from V and 5 bases from J; bases unmatched to any gene: 3. The CDR3, as DNA: TGTGCCTGTGAGGACAGGGAGACCCAGTACTTC. Translation gives CACEDRETQYF.

This clone showed up just a few times. The chain joins TRBV11-1 to TRBJ1-4, with a tentative D call TRBD1 (6 bases). Germline V CDR1 and CDR2: SGHAT, FQDESV (reference sequence). This CDR3 contains 15 residues. V lost 3 bases and J lost 7, with 15 bases in between. This CDR3 is CASSFTGQQGEKLFF. The CDR3 region has the DNA TGTGCCAGCAGCTTTACAGGACAGCAGGGTGAAAAACTGTTTTTT.

V and J are TRBV10-3 and TRBJ2-1, with D unresolved. The CDR3 is 12 amino acids. Trimming cost V 2 bases and J 4 bases, with 3 bases left between them. Germline CDR1 ENHRY, CDR2 SYGVKD. The CDR3 reads CAISELYNEQFF. The CDR3 DNA follows: TGTGCCATCAGTGAGCTATACAATGAGCAGTTCTTC.

The chain is built from TRBV11-3 and TRBJ1-1, with D perhaps TRBD1 (6 bases). Germline V gives CDR1 SGHNT, CDR2 YENEEA. The V gene lost 6 bases and the J gene lost 5 bases, with 13 bases spanning the gap. The length of the CDR3 is 13 residues. CDR3 bases: TGTGCCAGCAGTCAGGGGTCAACGACTGAAGCTTTCTTT. Translated: CASSQGSTTEAFF.